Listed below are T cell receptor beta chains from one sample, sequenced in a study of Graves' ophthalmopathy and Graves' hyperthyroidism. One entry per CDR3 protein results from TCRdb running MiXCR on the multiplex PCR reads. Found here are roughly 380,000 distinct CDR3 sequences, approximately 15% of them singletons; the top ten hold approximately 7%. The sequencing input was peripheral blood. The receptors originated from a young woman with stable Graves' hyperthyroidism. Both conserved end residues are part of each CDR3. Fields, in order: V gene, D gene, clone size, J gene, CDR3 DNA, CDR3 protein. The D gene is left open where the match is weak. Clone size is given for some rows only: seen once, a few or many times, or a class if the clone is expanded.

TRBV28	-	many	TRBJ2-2	TGTGCCAGCAGTTTCCTATCCTCGGCGGTACAATTGAACACCGGGGAGCTGTTTTTT	CASSFLSSAVQLNTGELFF
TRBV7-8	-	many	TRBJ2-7	TGTGCCAGCAGCCTACTTCACTACGAGCAGTACTTC	CASSLLHYEQYF
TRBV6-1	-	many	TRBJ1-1	TGTGCCAGCAGTGAAATCTACACTGAAGCTTTCTTT	CASSEIYTEAFF
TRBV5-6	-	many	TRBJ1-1	TGTGCCAGCAGCTTGGTCGGGACGGGCACTGAAGCTTTCTTT	CASSLVGTGTEAFF
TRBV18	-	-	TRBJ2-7	TGTGCCAGCTCACCACGCCGAGGTGGGTACGAGCAGTACTTC	CASSPRRGGYEQYF
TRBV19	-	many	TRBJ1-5	TGTGCCAGTCGATTAGGGCGAACCGGGACGGCTTTCAATCAGCCCCAGCATTTT	CASRLGRTGTAFNQPQHF
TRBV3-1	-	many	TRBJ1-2	TGTGCCAGCAGCCAAGTCCGCGCAGACTATGGCTACACCTTC	CASSQVRADYGYTF
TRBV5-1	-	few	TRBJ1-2	TGCGCCAGCAGCTTGGCCCGGGCAGGACTCTATGGCTACACCTTC	CASSLARAGLYGYTF
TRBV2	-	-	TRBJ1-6	TGTGCCAGCAGTGTTGACGACCCTAATTCACCCCTCCACTTT	CASSVDDPNSPLHF
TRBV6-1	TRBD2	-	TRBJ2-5	TGTGCCAGCAGCCAAGCGGGGGGCCTGGGGACCCAGTACTTC	CASSQAGGLGTQYF
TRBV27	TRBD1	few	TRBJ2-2	TGTGCCAGCAGTTTATCCGGGACAGGGAAGAACTTAGATACCGGGGAGCTGTTTTTT	CASSLSGTGKNLDTGELFF
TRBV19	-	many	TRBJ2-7	TGTGCCAGTAGCCGGGACACGACCTACGAGCAGTACTTC	CASSRDTTYEQYF
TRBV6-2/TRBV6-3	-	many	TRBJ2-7	TGTGCCAGCAGTTACCCGCCGGGACACTACTACGAGCAGTACTTC	CASSYPPGHYYEQYF
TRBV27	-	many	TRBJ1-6	TGTGCCAGCAGTTTATTACCCTCGGCAGGCTACCCCTCACCCCTCCACTTT	CASSLLPSAGYPSPLHF
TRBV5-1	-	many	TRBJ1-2	TGCGCCAGCAGCTTGGACAGCCTCTATGGCTACACCTTC	CASSLDSLYGYTF
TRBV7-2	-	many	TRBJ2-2	TGTGCCAGCAGCCCGGACGGTACGAACACCGGGGAGCTGTTTTTT	CASSPDGTNTGELFF
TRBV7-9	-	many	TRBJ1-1	TGTGCCAGCCATCGGATAGCTAACACTGAAGCTTTCTTT	CASHRIANTEAFF
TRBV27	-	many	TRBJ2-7	TGTGCCAGCAGTCGACAGGCTAGCTCCTACGAGCAGTACTTC	CASSRQASSYEQYF
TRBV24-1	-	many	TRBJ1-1	TGTGCCACCAGTTCTACGAACACTGAAGCTTTCTTT	CATSSTNTEAFF
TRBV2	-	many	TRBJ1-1	TGTGCCAGCGGCGACCCCTGGGCGGGGGCTGAAGCTTTCTTT	CASGDPWAGAEAFF
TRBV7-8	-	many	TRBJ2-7	TGTGCCAGCAGCCCTTTTAGGCGTCCCCCCTACGAGCAGTACTTC	CASSPFRRPPYEQYF
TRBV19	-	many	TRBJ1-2	TGTGCCAGTAGTTCGGCACGGGAGGGTGGCTACACCTTC	CASSSAREGGYTF
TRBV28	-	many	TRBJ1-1	TGTGCCAGCAGTACGGGAATAGGAGCTTTCTTT	CASSTGIGAFF
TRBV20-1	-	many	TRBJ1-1	TGCAGTGCTTTTGACACTGAAGCTTTCTTT	CSAFDTEAFF
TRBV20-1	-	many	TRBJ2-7	TGCAGTGCAAACCCGGGGTCAACCGGGGAGCAGTACTTC	CSANPGSTGEQYF
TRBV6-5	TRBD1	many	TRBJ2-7	TGTGCCAGCAGTTCCGGACGTGGCGGGACAGGATTGGGGGAGCAGTACTTC	CASSSGRGGTGLGEQYF
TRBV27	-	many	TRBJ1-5	TGTGCCAGCAGCATTAGGGGGACCGCTGAGGCGTATAGCAATCAGCCCCAGCATTTT	CASSIRGTAEAYSNQPQHF
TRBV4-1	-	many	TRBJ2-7	TGCGCCAGCAGCCACCCGAAGGCGCTTGTCGAGCAGTACTTC	CASSHPKALVEQYF
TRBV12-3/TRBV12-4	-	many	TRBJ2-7	TGTGCCAGCAGTTTCGCGCTGGGGGCAGCCAGAACCTACGAGCAGTACTTC	CASSFALGAARTYEQYF
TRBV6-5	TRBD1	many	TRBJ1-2	TGTGCCAGCAGTTTGGAGGGGGCTGGCTATGGCTACACCTTC	CASSLEGAGYGYTF
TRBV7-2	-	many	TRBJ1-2	TGTGCCAACAGCTTATGGAGCGGCTACACCTTC	CANSLWSGYTF
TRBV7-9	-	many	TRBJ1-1	TGTGCCAGCAGCTTAGCCGTAGACAGGAACACTGAAGCTTTCTTT	CASSLAVDRNTEAFF
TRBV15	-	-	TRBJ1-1	TGTGCCACCAGCAGGGGAGTAGGCACTGAAGCTTTCTTT	CATSRGVGTEAFF
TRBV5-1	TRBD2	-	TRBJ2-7	TGCGCCATCAGCTTCGGGCGGGGGGACACCTACGAGCAGTACTTC	CAISFGRGDTYEQYF
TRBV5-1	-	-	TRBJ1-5	TGCGCCAGCAGCCCCCGTCCAGGGGCGCCCTTCAATAGCAATCAGCCCCAGCATTTT	CASSPRPGAPFNSNQPQHF
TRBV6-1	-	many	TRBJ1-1	TGTGCCAGCAGTAAGGAGGGGAGGATGAACACTGAAGCTTTCTTT	CASSKEGRMNTEAFF
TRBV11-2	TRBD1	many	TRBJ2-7	TGTGCCAGCAGCCGGACAGGGGGCTTTGAAGAGCAGTACTTC	CASSRTGGFEEQYF
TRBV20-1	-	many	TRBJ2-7	TGCAGTGCTAGCATCGCGTCGAATACGATCTACGAGCAGTACTTC	CSASIASNTIYEQYF
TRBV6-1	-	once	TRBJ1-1	TGTGCCAGCAGATTGACCAGTGCTGAAGCTTTCTTT	CASRLTSAEAFF